These 32 T cell receptor beta chains were all obtained from the same sample, sequenced in a study of blood T cells in healthy people across ages. Together with a sample-barcoded 5' primer, a J-beta primer mix was included in a second PCR lasting about 7 to 11 cycles. TCRdb analysed the 5' RACE reads with MiXCR anew, one entry per CDR3 protein. The table has about 970,000 distinct CDR3 sequences, around 54% seen once. The sequenced sample consisted of blood. These receptors came from a woman aged 55-75 years in good health.

The chain recombines TRBV12-3 or TRBV12-4 with TRBJ2-1; D is uncertain. Trimming removed 9 bases at V and 3 bases at J, with 12 bases between. The CDR3 covers 13 residues. CDR3 coding DNA: TGTGCCAGTCGGCCCATGGGCTACAATGAGCAGTTCTTC. The encoded protein is CASRPMGYNEQFF.

This chain connects TRBV5-1 to TRBJ1-1; D call uncertain. CDR3 length: 14 residues. The germline V gene encodes CDR1 SGHRS and CDR2 YFSETQ. Between the trimmed V and J ends, which lost 0 bases and 1 base, there was a span of 7 bases. The CDR3 sequence is CASSLEGGNTEAFF. The CDR3 DNA reads as TGCGCCAGCAGCTTGGAGGGAGGGAACACTGAAGCTTTCTTT. Combining the CDR3 with reference TRBV5-1 and TRBJ1-1 gives the whole variable domain KAGVTQTPRYLIKTRGQQVTLSCSPISGHRSVSWYQQTPGQGLQFLFEYFSETQRNKGNFPGRFSGRQFSNSRSEMNVSTLELGDSALYLCASSLEGGNTEAFFGQGTRLTVV.

The gene calls are TRBV4-2 and TRBJ1-2; D remains ambiguous. V was cut by 4 bases and J by 5 bases, with 14 bases left in between. The CDR3 totals 14 residues. Germline V lookup: CDR1 LGHNA, CDR2 YNFKEQ. As DNA, the CDR3 is TGTGCCAGCAGCCCAGGTATTTTATTGTATGGCTACACCTTC. This encodes CASSPGILLYGYTF.

The J gene is TRBJ1-1, the V gene TRBV28; maybe TRBD1 (6 bases). Trimming pared 6 bases from V and 1 base from J, leaving 9 bases between. This CDR3 is built from 13 residues. The germline CDR1 and CDR2 sequences are MDHEN and SYDVKM. The CDR3 protein is CASRTQGNTEAFF. The DNA of the CDR3 is TGTGCCAGCAGGACACAGGGGAACACTGAAGCTTTCTTT.

The chain combines TRBV27 with TRBJ2-1; 9 positions match TRBD1. Germline V gene sequence: CDR1 MNHEY, CDR2 SMNVEV (reference sequence). With 8 bases clipped from V and 4 bases from J, the junction kept 9 bases outside the gene matches. CDR3 size: 15 residues. The CDR3 spells CASGPTGGWYNEQFF. In DNA form, the CDR3 reads TGTGCCAGCGGCCCTACAGGGGGCTGGTACAATGAGCAGTTCTTC.

The chain joins TRBV6-2 or TRBV6-3 to TRBJ2-4; unclear D gene. V was clipped by 2 bases and J by 9 bases, with 8 bases between them. Looked up from germline, CDR1 is MNHEY and CDR2 is SVGEGT. This CDR3 is built from 12 residues. The CDR3 region has the DNA TGTGCCAGCAGTTACAGCGTGGGCATTCAGTACTTC. It codes for CASSYSVGIQYF.

This clonotype was detected only a few times. V usage is TRBV5-1 and J usage is TRBJ2-1; TRBD1 might be the D (6 bases). Germline CDR1 reads SGHRS; CDR2 reads YFSETQ. The CDR3 extends over 15 amino acids. V gave up 4 bases and J gave up 8 bases, with 19 bases separating them. The CDR3 sequence is CASSPGQLSLDEQFF. CDR3 nucleotides: TGCGCCAGCAGCCCAGGACAGCTCTCGCTGGATGAGCAGTTCTTC. Full variable domain (rest looked up from reference TRBV5-1 and TRBJ2-1): KAGVTQTPRYLIKTRGQQVTLSCSPISGHRSVSWYQQTPGQGLQFLFEYFSETQRNKGNFPGRFSGRQFSNSRSEMNVSTLELGDSALYLCASSPGQLSLDEQFFGPGTRLTVL.

The V gene is TRBV20-1, the J gene TRBJ2-5; D may correspond to TRBD1 or TRBD2 (5 bases each). Germline V gene sequence: CDR1 DFQATT, CDR2 SNEGSKA (reference sequence). This CDR3 has 13 residues. Deletions cut 3 bases from V and 4 bases from J, with 12 bases between. The CDR3 is CSARLDSGETQYF. CDR3 coding DNA: TGCAGTGCTAGGCTCGACAGCGGAGAGACCCAGTACTTC.

J is TRBJ2-7 and V is TRBV20-1; 10 nucleotides align to TRBD2. The trim removed 4 bases at V and 4 bases at J, leaving 7 bases unmatched. CDR1 and CDR2 (germline): DFQATT, SNEGSKA (reference sequence). The CDR3 loop spans 14 amino acids. The CDR3 here is CSATSGRALYEQYF. The CDR3 coding sequence is TGCAGTGCTACCAGCGGGAGGGCCTTATACGAGCAGTACTTC.

V usage is TRBV3-1 and J usage is TRBJ2-1; 12 nucleotides line up with TRBD2. V lost 3 bases to trimming and J lost 7 bases; unmatched junction nucleotides: 4. The CDR3 consists of 15 residues. Per the germline V gene, CDR1 is LGHDT and CDR2 is YNNKEL (reference sequence). The CDR3 region has the DNA TGTGCCAGCAGCCAGCTAGCGGGAGGGGGTAATGAGCAGTTCTTC. It encodes CASSQLAGGGNEQFF.

The V call is TRBV27, the J call TRBJ2-1; TRBD2 agrees at 12 bases. The CDR3 length is 17 residues. Germline V gives CDR1 MNHEY, CDR2 SMNVEV (reference sequence). Trimming at V came to 8 bases and at J to 7 bases, leaving 15 bases not matched to a gene. The CDR3 spells CASFGLGLAGGRNEQFF. The CDR3 coding sequence is TGTGCCAGCTTTGGGCTGGGGCTAGCGGGAGGGCGAAATGAGCAGTTCTTC.

The rearrangement uses TRBV7-6 and TRBJ2-5; D may correspond to TRBD1 or TRBD2 (5 bases each). Between the trimmed V and J ends, which lost 1 base and 5 bases, there was a span of 11 bases. Germline CDR1 and CDR2: SGHVS and FNYEAQ. The CDR3 totals 14 residues. CDR3 nucleotides: TGTGCCAGCAGCTTAGGGTTCAGGGACGAGACCCAGTACTTC. This gives the protein CASSLGFRDETQYF.

The rearrangement links TRBV6-5 to TRBJ2-5; 12 nucleotides agree with TRBD2. V shed 0 bases, J shed 5 bases, and the junction held 4 bases outside the gene matches. CDR1 MNHEY and CDR2 SVGAGI come from the germline V gene. The CDR3 totals 16 residues. The CDR3 spells CASSYSRTSGKETQYF. The CDR3 nucleotides are TGTGCCAGCAGTTACTCCAGGACTAGCGGGAAGGAGACCCAGTACTTC.

Only a few counts were recorded for this clonotype. The rearrangement uses TRBV20-1 and TRBJ2-7; no clear D gene. The closer fit of TRBJ2-5 to the DNA end suggests the J call may be wrong. Per the germline V gene, CDR1 is DFQATT and CDR2 is SNEGSKA (reference sequence). The CDR3 is made up of 11 amino acids. The CDR3 bases are TGCAGTGCAATCTCGGTGGAGACCCAGTACTTC. It specifies CSAISVETQYF.

This rearrangement joins TRBV29-1 to TRBJ2-3, with TRBD2 matching over 7 bases. Germline-derived CDR1 and CDR2 are SQVTM and ANQGSEA. The CDR3 consists of 14 residues. Trimming at V came to 8 bases and at J to 9 bases, leaving 17 bases not matched to a gene. The CDR3, as DNA: TGCAGCCACTCTAGCGGCTCCCCACAGATAACGCAGTATTTT. This gives the protein CSHSSGSPQITQYF.

This clonotype appeared once. The V and J genes are TRBV30 and TRBJ2-5, with D unclear. V gave up 3 bases and J gave up 5 bases, with 13 bases separating them. The CDR3 spans 13 residues. Germline V gene data show CDR1 as GTSNPN and CDR2 as SVGIG (reference sequence). Here the CDR3 DNA reads TGTGCCTGGAGACGTCTATCTTGGGAGACCCAGTACTTC. Translation gives CAWRRLSWETQYF.

This chain connects TRBV2 to TRBJ2-7; no firm D call. The germline CDR1 and CDR2 sequences are SNHLY and FYNNEI. Trimming took off 3 bases at V and 1 base at J, with 7 bases between the two ends. The CDR3 extends over 13 amino acids. The CDR3 region is CASSDIVSYEQYF. The CDR3 DNA reads as TGTGCCAGCAGTGACATTGTTTCCTACGAGCAGTACTTC.

The chain uses TRBV28 and TRBJ2-7; a weak D match, TRBD2 (5 bases). Trimming took off 8 bases at V and 1 base at J, with 18 bases between the two ends. The germline V gene encodes CDR1 MDHEN and CDR2 SYDVKM. The CDR3 length is 15 residues. The CDR3 region is CASARERVQSYEQYF. The CDR3 DNA reads TGTGCCAGCGCGAGGGAACGGGTTCAATCCTACGAGCAGTACTTC.

The V and J genes are TRBV11-2 and TRBJ2-3; D gene unclear. Germline V gene lookup returns CDR1 SGHAT and CDR2 FQNNGV. Trimming took 5 bases from V and 2 from J, leaving 14 bases between them. The CDR3 is 15 amino acids. The CDR3 nucleotides read TGTGCCAGCAGCCCGTTGACTTGGATCACAGATACGCAGTATTTT. Translated: CASSPLTWITDTQYF.

The gene calls are TRBV18 and TRBJ2-4, with D uncertain. Near its end, the DNA agrees better with TRBJ2-7, so the J call may be wrong. CDR3 size: 13 residues. Germline-derived CDR1 and CDR2 are KGHSH and LQKENI. The CDR3 sequence is CASSPVTRDEQYF. CDR3 DNA sequence: TGTGCCAGCTCACCAGTGACGAGAGACGAGCAGTACTTC.

This chain uses TRBV18 with TRBJ2-6; perhaps TRBD1 as D (5 bases). The length of the CDR3 is 14 residues. From germline, CDR1 is KGHSH and CDR2 LQKENI. With 2 bases removed from V and 10 bases from J, the gap between germline ends came to 12 bases. This CDR3 reads CASSPSDRGNVLTF. DNA of the CDR3: TGTGCCAGCTCACCATCAGATAGGGGTAACGTCCTGACTTTC.

The chain has TRBV4-2 and TRBJ1-2; D gene uncertain. Germline V gene sequence: CDR1 LGHNA, CDR2 YNFKEQ. Trimming removed 0 bases from V and 5 bases from J, with 19 bases in between. This CDR3 is built from 17 residues. This CDR3 reads CASSQDRSAGARYGYTF. As DNA, the CDR3 is TGTGCCAGCAGCCAAGACCGGTCAGCGGGCGCTCGGTATGGCTACACCTTC.

The chain combines TRBV7-9 with TRBJ2-7; TRBD1 aligns across 8 bases. The CDR3 sequence is 15 residues long. CDR1 is SEHNR and CDR2 is FQNEAQ in the germline V gene (reference sequence). V was clipped by 4 bases and J by 2 bases; unmatched bases: 7. Here the CDR3 reads CASSWGDRRPYEQYF. CDR3 bases: TGTGCCAGCAGCTGGGGGGACAGGAGGCCCTACGAGCAGTACTTC. The full variable domain, with the rest looked up from reference TRBV7-9 and TRBJ2-7, is DTGVSQNPRHKITKRGQNVTFRCDPISEHNRLYWYRQTLGQGPEFLTYFQNEAQLEKSRLLSDRFSAERPKGSFSTLEIQRTEQGDSAMYLCASSWGDRRPYEQYFGPGTRLTVT.

V is TRBV20-1 and J is TRBJ2-1, with D tentatively TRBD1 or TRBD2 (6 bases each). CDR1 is DFQATT, CDR2 SNEGSKA, per germline (reference sequence). There are 18 residues in the CDR3. V lost 0 bases, J lost 10 bases, and 28 bases lay in between. The DNA of the CDR3 is TGCAGTGCTAGAGAAATACCCATTCTACAGGGTATGGGAGGCGAGCAGTTCTTC. This encodes CSAREIPILQGMGGEQFF.

Worth noting for this clonotype: One end of the junction varies from germline; a read error may be responsible. CDR3 sequence (DNA): TGTGCCAGCAGGCAAGGAGGCCCCAGCAGTCAGCCCCAGCATTTT. This gives the protein CASRQGGPSSQPQHF. The V gene is TRBV2, the J gene TRBJ1-5; D is unresolved. The germline CDR1 and CDR2 sequences are SNHLY and FYNNEI. The CDR3 has 15 residues. Looking up the rest from reference TRBV2 and TRBJ1-5 gives the full variable domain: EPEVTQTPSHQVTQMGQEVILRCVPISNHLYFYWYRQILGQKVEFLVSFYNNEISEKSEIFDDQFSVERPDGSNFTLKIRSTKLEDSAMYFCASRQGGPSSQPQHFGDGTRLSIL.

The chain is built from TRBV20-1 and TRBJ2-2; tentatively, D is TRBD2 (5 bases). The V gene lost 3 bases and the J gene lost 4 bases, with 9 bases spanning the gap. Germline values: CDR1 DFQATT, CDR2 SNEGSKA (reference sequence). The CDR3 has 13 residues. CDR3 amino acids: CSASRRVTGELFF. CDR3 sequence (DNA): TGCAGTGCTAGTCGGCGGGTCACCGGGGAGCTGTTTTTT.

J is TRBJ2-4 and V is TRBV6-2 or TRBV6-3; D might be TRBD1 or TRBD2, each matching 5 bases. TRBJ2-7 explains the end of the DNA better; the J call may be wrong. This CDR3 contains 15 residues. Germline V lookup: CDR1 MNHEY, CDR2 SVGEGT. CDR3 sequence (DNA): TGTGCCAGCAGTTACTGGGCACGTAGAGGGGACGAGCAGTACTTC. This translates into CASSYWARRGDEQYF.

The rearrangement uses TRBV5-1 and TRBJ2-7; D may be TRBD1 or TRBD2 (5 bases each). Germline V gene sequence: CDR1 SGHRS, CDR2 YFSETQ. This CDR3 comprises 17 residues. Trimming pared 4 bases from V and 3 bases from J, leaving 23 bases between. The CDR3 loop reads CASSQTRGDVMLYEQYF. The DNA of the CDR3 is TGCGCCAGCAGCCAAACTAGAGGGGACGTCATGCTCTACGAGCAGTACTTC. Full variable domain (outside the CDR3, taken from reference TRBV5-1 and TRBJ2-7): KAGVTQTPRYLIKTRGQQVTLSCSPISGHRSVSWYQQTPGQGLQFLFEYFSETQRNKGNFPGRFSGRQFSNSRSEMNVSTLELGDSALYLCASSQTRGDVMLYEQYFGPGTRLTVT.

V usage is TRBV4-2 and J usage is TRBJ2-5; D is unclear. The length of the CDR3 is 14 residues. The germline V and J ends were trimmed by 4 bases and 4 bases, with 13 bases remaining between them. In germline, CDR1 is LGHNA, CDR2 YNFKEQ. CDR3 nucleotides: TGTGCCAGCAGCCCATCGAGTTACCGAGAGACCCAGTACTTC. Amino acid sequence: CASSPSSYRETQYF.

This chain joins TRBV28 and TRBJ2-1, with 10 bases matching TRBD1. Germline V lookup: CDR1 MDHEN, CDR2 SYDVKM. This CDR3 spans 16 amino acids. V lost 5 bases and J lost 4; bases outside the gene matches: 8. The CDR3 region has the DNA TGTGCCAGCAGTCCGCCGGGGACAGGGGCTTACAATGAGCAGTTCTTC. It translates to CASSPPGTGAYNEQFF.

V and J are TRBV18 and TRBJ2-1; D might be TRBD1 (6 bases). The CDR3 is 16 amino acids. Trimming left V 3 bases short and J 0 bases short, with 12 bases between. Per germline, CDR1 KGHSH and CDR2 LQKENI. The DNA for the CDR3 is TGTGCCAGCTCACCGGAACAGGGCGCCTCCTACAATGAGCAGTTCTTC. It translates to CASSPEQGASYNEQFF.

This chain uses TRBV6-5 with TRBJ1-2; TRBD1 matches 7 bases. The V gene's germline CDR1 is MNHEY and CDR2 SVGAGI. Trimming at V came to 0 bases and at J to 12 bases, leaving 13 bases not matched to a gene. This CDR3 spans 15 amino acids. In DNA form, the CDR3 reads TGTGCCAGCAGTTACTCGAAGGTCGCAGGGGGAGGCCACACCTTC. This encodes CASSYSKVAGGGHTF.